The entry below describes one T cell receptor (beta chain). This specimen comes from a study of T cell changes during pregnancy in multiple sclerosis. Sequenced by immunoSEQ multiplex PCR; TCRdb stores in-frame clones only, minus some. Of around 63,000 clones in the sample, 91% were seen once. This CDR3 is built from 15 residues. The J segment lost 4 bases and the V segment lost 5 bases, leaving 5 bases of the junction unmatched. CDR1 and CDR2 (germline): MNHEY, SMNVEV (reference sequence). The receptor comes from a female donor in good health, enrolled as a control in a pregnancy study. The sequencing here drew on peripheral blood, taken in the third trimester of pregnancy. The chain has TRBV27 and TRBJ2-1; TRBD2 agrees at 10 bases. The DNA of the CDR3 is TGTGCCAGCAGTCCCGGGACTAGCGTGTACAATGAGCAGTTCTTC. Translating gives CASSPGTSVYNEQFF.